This TCR beta chain was retrieved from a study of cytomegalovirus exposure and HLA in healthy donors. As regards this clone: Its target is unknown.

It was with 60 Vbeta and 13 Jbeta primers that the PCR ran. TCRdb's table, derived via immunoSEQ multiplex PCR, lists solely in-frame clones and lacks some. The sample carries fewer than 110,000 clones, more than 75% recorded once. The CDR3 is made up of 16 amino acids. The trim removed 6 bases at V and 4 bases at J, leaving 13 bases unmatched. Germline assignment: CDR1 SNHLY and CDR2 FYNNEI. Overall study results and limits: In a later analysis, compared with equally common non-associated chains, HLA-associated beta chains were more expanded.

This chain joins TRBV2 and TRBJ1-2; 8 bases match TRBD1. This TCR was sampled from a woman aged 18-35 years in good health and CMV-seropositive. Sequenced sample: PBMCs. The CDR3 loop is CASRNGQGISTYGYTF. CDR3 sequence (DNA): TGTGCCAGCAGGAATGGACAGGGCATCAGTACCTATGGCTACACCTTC.